This T cell receptor beta chain was identified during a study of cytomegalovirus exposure and HLA in healthy donors. The PCR used 60 Vbeta and 13 Jbeta primers. This table comes from immunoSEQ multiplex PCR, and its TCRdb copy is limited to in-frame clones, with some not included. The sample gives 200,000 to 250,000 clones, about 84% of which show up once; about 1.2% is in the top ten. The V gene's germline CDR1 is ENHRY and CDR2 SYGVKD. CDR3 length: 14 amino acids. V dropped 6 bases and J dropped 1; count of bases not matched to a gene: 5. The rearrangement joins TRBV10-3 to TRBJ2-7; 8 positions agree with TRBD2. This receptor was obtained from a human donor in good health. What was sequenced was PBMCs. The chain's CDR3 is CAIRPTSGSYEQYF. The CDR3 region has the DNA TGTGCCATCAGACCTACTAGCGGATCCTACGAGCAGTACTTC.